The 2 T cell receptor beta chains below all came from one sample that was sequenced in a study of regulatory T cells in long-lasting Graves disease. Assembly of TCR beta libraries relied on iRepertoire HTBI primers together with Arm-PCR of CDR3 regions. Each CDR3 protein gets one entry after TCRdb re-called the multiplex PCR reads with MiXCR. This table holds about 530,000 distinct CDR3 sequences, around 16% found once. As to time point: newly diagnosed GD, antithyroid drugs for less than 3 months. The TCR library used RNA extracted from PBMCs. These data also formed part of another study, on T cells in Graves' hyperthyroidism and ophthalmopathy.

Sequenced material: peripheral blood mononuclear cells (PBMCs), taken at new diagnosis, from a patient treated with antithyroid drugs. Source of these receptors: a woman aged 35 to 59 with Graves disease.

This clonotype showed up many times. The chain uses TRBV3-1 and TRBJ2-3; D unclear. Looked up from germline, CDR1 is LGHDT and CDR2 is YNNKEL (reference sequence). Between the trimmed V and J ends, which lost 0 bases and 2 bases, there was a span of 3 bases. This CDR3 has 13 residues. CDR3 region: CASSQETTDTQYF. The CDR3 nucleotides read TGTGCCAGCAGCCAAGAGACCACAGATACGCAGTATTTT.

This clonotype was detected ten times or more. V gene TRBV28 combines with J gene TRBJ1-6; D might be TRBD1 (6 bases). This CDR3 spans 14 amino acids. Trimming shortened V by 7 bases and J by 7 bases, and 14 bases separated the two germline ends. The germline V gene encodes CDR1 MDHEN and CDR2 SYDVKM. The CDR3 spells CASIMGHLNSPLHF. The CDR3 bases are TGTGCCAGCATCATGGGACACCTGAATTCACCCCTCCACTTT. Full variable domain (rest looked up from reference TRBV28 and TRBJ1-6): DVKVTQSSRYLVKRTGEKVFLECVQDMDHENMFWYRQDPGLGLRLIYFSYDVKMKEKGDIPEGYSVSREKKERFSLILESASTNQTSMYLCASIMGHLNSPLHFGNGTRLTVT.